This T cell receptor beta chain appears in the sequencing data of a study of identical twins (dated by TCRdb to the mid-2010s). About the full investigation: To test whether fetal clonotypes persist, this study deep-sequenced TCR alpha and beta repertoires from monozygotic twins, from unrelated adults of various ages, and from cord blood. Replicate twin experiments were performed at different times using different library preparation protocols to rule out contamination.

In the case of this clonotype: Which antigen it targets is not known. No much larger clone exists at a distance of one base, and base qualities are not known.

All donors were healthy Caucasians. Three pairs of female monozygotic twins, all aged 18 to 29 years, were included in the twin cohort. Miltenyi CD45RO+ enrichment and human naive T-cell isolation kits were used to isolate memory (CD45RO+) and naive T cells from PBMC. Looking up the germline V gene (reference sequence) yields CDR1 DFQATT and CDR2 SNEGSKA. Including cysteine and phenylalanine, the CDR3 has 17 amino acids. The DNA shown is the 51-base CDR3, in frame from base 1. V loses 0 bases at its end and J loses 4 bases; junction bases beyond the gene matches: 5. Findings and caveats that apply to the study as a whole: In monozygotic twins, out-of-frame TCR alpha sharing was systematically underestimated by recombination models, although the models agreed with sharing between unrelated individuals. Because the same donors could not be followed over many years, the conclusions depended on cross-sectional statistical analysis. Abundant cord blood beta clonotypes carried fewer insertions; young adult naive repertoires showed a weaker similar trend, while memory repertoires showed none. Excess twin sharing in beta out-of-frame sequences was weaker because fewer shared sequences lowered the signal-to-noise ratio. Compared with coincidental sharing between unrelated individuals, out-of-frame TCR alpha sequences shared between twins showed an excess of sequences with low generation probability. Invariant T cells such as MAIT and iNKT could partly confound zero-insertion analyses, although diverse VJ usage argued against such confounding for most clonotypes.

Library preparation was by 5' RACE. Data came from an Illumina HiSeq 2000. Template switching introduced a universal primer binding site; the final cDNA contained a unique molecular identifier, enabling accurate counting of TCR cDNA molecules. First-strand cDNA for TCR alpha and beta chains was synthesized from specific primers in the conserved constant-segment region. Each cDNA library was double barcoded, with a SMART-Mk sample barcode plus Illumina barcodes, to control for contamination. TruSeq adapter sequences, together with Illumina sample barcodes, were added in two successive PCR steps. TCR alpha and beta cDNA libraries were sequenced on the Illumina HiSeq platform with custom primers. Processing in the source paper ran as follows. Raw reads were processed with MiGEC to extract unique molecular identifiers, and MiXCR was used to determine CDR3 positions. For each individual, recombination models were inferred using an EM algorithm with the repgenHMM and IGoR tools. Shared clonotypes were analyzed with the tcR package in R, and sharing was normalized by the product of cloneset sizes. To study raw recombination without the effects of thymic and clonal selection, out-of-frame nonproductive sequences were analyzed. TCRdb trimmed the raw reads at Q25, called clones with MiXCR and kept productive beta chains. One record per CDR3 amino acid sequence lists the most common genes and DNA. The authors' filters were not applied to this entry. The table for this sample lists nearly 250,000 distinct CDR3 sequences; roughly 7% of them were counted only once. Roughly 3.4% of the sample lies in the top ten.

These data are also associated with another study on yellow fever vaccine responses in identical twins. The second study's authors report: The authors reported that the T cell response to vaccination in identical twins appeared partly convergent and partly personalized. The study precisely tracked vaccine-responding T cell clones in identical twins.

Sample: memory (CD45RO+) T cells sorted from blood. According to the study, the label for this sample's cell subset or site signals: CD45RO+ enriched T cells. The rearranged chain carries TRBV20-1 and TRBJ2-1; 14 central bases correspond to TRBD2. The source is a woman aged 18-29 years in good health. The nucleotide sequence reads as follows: TGCAGTGCTAGAGATGAGACTAGCGGGGGGGGTTACAATGAGCAGTTCTTC. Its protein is CSARDETSGGGYNEQFF.